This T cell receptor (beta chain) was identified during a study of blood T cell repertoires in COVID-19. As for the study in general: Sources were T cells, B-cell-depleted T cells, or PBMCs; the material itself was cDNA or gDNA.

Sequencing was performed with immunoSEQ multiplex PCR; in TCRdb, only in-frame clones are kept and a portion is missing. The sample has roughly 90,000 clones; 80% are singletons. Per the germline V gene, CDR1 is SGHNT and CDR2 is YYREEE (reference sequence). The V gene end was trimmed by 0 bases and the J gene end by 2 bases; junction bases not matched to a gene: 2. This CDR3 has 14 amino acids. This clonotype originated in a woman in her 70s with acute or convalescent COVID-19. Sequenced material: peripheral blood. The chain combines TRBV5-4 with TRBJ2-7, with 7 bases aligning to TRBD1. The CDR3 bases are TGTGCCAGCAGCTTGGGGGGACAGCCCTACGAGCAGTACTTC. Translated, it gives CASSLGGQPYEQYF.